The 11 T cell receptor beta chains presented below share a single source sample, sequenced in a study of OX40 agonist ivuxolimab in advanced cancers. The data were produced by immunoSEQ multiplex PCR, yet TCRdb's version contains in-frame clones alone and is incomplete. The sample lists tens of thousands of clones, 70% to 90% seen once, with approximately 2% in the top ten. Sequencing used CD4+ or CD8+ T cells sorted from blood, obtained in a trial of the OX40 agonist ivuxolimab. The source of these receptors is an adult with an advanced solid tumor such as melanoma, head and neck, liver or kidney cancer.

In its sample, this clone was seen a few times. This chain joins TRBV30 and TRBJ2-7, with TRBD2 matching 8 bases. The CDR3 covers 14 residues. The germline V gene has CDR1 GTSNPN and CDR2 SVGIG (reference sequence). Trimming at V came to 0 bases and at J to 3 bases, leaving 4 bases not matched to a gene. The CDR3 loop is CAWSVDSGDYEQYF. The CDR3 bases are TGTGCCTGGAGTGTAGATAGCGGGGACTACGAGCAGTACTTC.

This chain joins TRBV6-1 and TRBJ1-4, with D perhaps matching TRBD1 (6 bases). Per germline, CDR1 MNHNS and CDR2 SASEGT. There are 15 residues in the CDR3. Trimming cost V 0 bases and J 8 bases, with 13 bases left between them. This chain's CDR3 is CASSEAIGGGEKLFF. The CDR3 DNA follows: TGTGCCAGCAGTGAAGCAATAGGGGGAGGAGAAAAACTGTTTTTT.

This rearrangement joins TRBV7-9 to TRBJ2-1; 10 bases map to TRBD2. The V gene's germline CDR1 is SEHNR and CDR2 FQNEAQ (reference sequence). With 2 bases clipped from V and 5 bases from J, the junction kept 6 bases outside the gene matches. This CDR3 spans 16 amino acids. Here the CDR3 reads CASSLSASGSNNEQFF. In DNA form, the CDR3 reads TGTGCCAGCAGCTTAAGCGCTAGCGGGAGCAACAATGAGCAGTTCTTC.

V is TRBV4-3 and J is TRBJ2-5, with D perhaps matching TRBD1 (5 bases). V was trimmed by 0 bases and J by 1 base, leaving 9 bases between them. The length of the CDR3 is 15 residues. Per germline, CDR1 LGHNA and CDR2 YSLEER. The CDR3 loop reads CASSQDPGLQETQYF. The CDR3 bases are TGCGCCAGCAGCCAAGATCCAGGGCTCCAAGAGACCCAGTACTTC.

The rearrangement uses TRBV7-3 and TRBJ2-3; 7 nucleotides agree with TRBD2. The CDR3 extends over 13 amino acids. Germline-derived CDR1 and CDR2 are SGHTA and FQGTGA. The V segment lost 5 bases and the J segment 4 bases; nucleotides outside the gene matches: 3. The CDR3: CASSLGGADTQYF. As DNA, the CDR3 is TGTGCCAGCAGCCTGGGGGGGGCAGATACGCAGTATTTT.

The V and J genes are TRBV19 and TRBJ2-7; 11 positions agree with TRBD2. The CDR3 runs 15 residues. V lost 2 bases and J lost 6; bases outside the gene matches: 6. Germline assignment: CDR1 LNHDA and CDR2 SQIVND (reference sequence). The CDR3 here is CASSISLAGGGEQYV. The DNA of the CDR3 is TGTGCCAGTAGTATAAGTCTAGCGGGAGGCGGCGAGCAGTACGTC.

The rearrangement uses TRBV6-6 and TRBJ1-5, with 7 bases that match TRBD1. V lost 4 bases to trimming and J lost 3 bases; unmatched junction nucleotides: 3. This CDR3 spans 14 amino acids. Germline CDR1 is MNHNY and CDR2 is SVGAGI (reference sequence). CDR3 in DNA: TGTGCCAGCAGTTCGGGACAGCACAATCAGCCCCAGCATTTT. It translates to CASSSGQHNQPQHF.

The rearrangement links TRBV6-1 to TRBJ2-7; D is unclear. Trimming took off 5 bases at V and 2 bases at J, with 16 bases between the two ends. The CDR3 has 15 amino acids. Germline CDR1 MNHNS, CDR2 SASEGT. In DNA form, the CDR3 reads TGTGCCAGCAGTTTGCTCCCCCATCGAACCTACGAGCAGTACGTC. This translates into CASSLLPHRTYEQYV.

The gene calls are TRBV27 and TRBJ1-3, with D possibly matching TRBD1 (6 bases). Germline CDR1 and CDR2: MNHEY and SMNVEV (reference sequence). The V end lost 5 bases, the J end lost 4 bases, and 15 bases lay between the germline ends. The CDR3 is 15 residues long. DNA of the CDR3: TGTGCCAGCAGTATGAGAACAGGGCTCGGAAACACCATATATTTT. This codes for CASSMRTGLGNTIYF.

The gene calls are TRBV5-4 and TRBJ2-7, with 8 bases matching TRBD1. This CDR3 has 15 amino acids. Germline CDR1 and CDR2: SGHNT and YYREEE (reference sequence). The ends lost 4 bases at V and 6 bases at J; junction bases unmatched: 12. The chain's CDR3 is CASSLRTGFRSEQYF. The CDR3 DNA is TGTGCCAGCAGCCTGAGGACAGGGTTTCGTTCCGAGCAGTACTTC.

This clone was recorded only once. The V call is TRBV2, the J call TRBJ1-6; D might be TRBD1 (5 bases). V dropped 11 bases and J dropped 0 bases, with 8 bases sitting between them. The CDR3 has 13 amino acids. CDR1 SNHLY and CDR2 FYNNEI come from the germline V gene. CDR3 coding DNA: TGTGCCGGGAGGGGCTCCTATAATTCACCCCTCCACTTT. This codes for CAGRGSYNSPLHF.